This T cell receptor beta chain derives from a study of blood T cell repertoires in COVID-19. Study-level background: COVID-19 samples, acute and convalescent, were from the United States, Italy and Spain. T cells, B-cell-depleted T cells, or PBMCs supplied cDNA or gDNA.

Per the original methods: From reference gene primer amplification, estimates of nucleated cell counts were derived. Clones were sequenced by immunoSEQ multiplex PCR, and TCRdb holds only the in-frame ones, with some missing. V and J calls and clone size are given by that table; D and trimming were obtained from the DNA. The sample lists around 160,000 clones, about 84% occurring once. The CDR3 is made up of 16 amino acids. The V gene end was trimmed by 5 bases and the J gene end by 3 bases; junction bases not matched to a gene: 11. CDR1 and CDR2 (germline): MDHEN, SYDVKM. The sequenced sample consisted of peripheral blood. This receptor was obtained from a man aged 55 to 70 with active or convalescent COVID-19. The rearrangement joins TRBV28 to TRBJ2-5, with 8 nucleotides matching TRBD1. Here the CDR3 reads CASSNSGQAEEETQYF. CDR3 DNA: TGTGCCAGCAGTAATTCGGGACAGGCTGAGGAAGAGACCCAGTACTTC.